This TCR beta chain was sequenced during a study of T cell repertoires in cytomegalovirus infection. Background on the study: CMV infection together with matching HLA type was indicated by public TCR beta signatures.

A few counts support this clonotype. Antigen specificity is unknown. Study-wide findings and caveats: Dominant in the ex vivo response were TCR beta clonotypes restricted by HLA-C and specific for CMV. The study identified carriers of CMV plus the relevant HLA from cumulative public TCR beta family frequency.

Germline trimming cut 4 bases from V and 6 bases from J; bases unmatched to any gene: 11. The CDR3 contains 14 residues. CDR1 is DFQATT and CDR2 is SNEGSKA in the germline V gene (reference sequence). Each CDR3 protein is one row after TCRdb ran MiXCR on the reads. The repertoire holds about 180,000 distinct CDR3 sequences, with roughly 14% as singletons. Sequencing was performed on PBMCs. The chain has TRBV20-1 and TRBJ1-1; 7 positions match TRBD1. The source of this sequence is a human donor in good health (CMV status not recorded). Some clones in this sample may be carry-over from other donors' samples. The CDR3 coding sequence is TGCAGTGCTAAGACCGGGACAGAGCCAGCTGAAGCTTTCTTT. Its protein is CSAKTGTEPAEAFF.